This T cell receptor beta chain was obtained from a study of long-term antiretroviral therapy in people with HIV. The authors ran the immunoSEQ assay, v3.0, at survey level. The repertoire was sequenced with immunoSEQ multiplex PCR; TCRdb's copy has only in-frame clones and lacks some. The data hold about 25,000 clones, with just over 85% observed a single time. This CDR3 is 14 amino acids long. The V end was cut by 2 bases, the J end by 2 bases, with 10 bases between. Germline CDR1 is SGHNT and CDR2 is YYREEE (reference sequence). V is TRBV5-4 and J is TRBJ2-5, with D possibly matching TRBD2 (5 bases). The sequences come from unsorted PBMCs, collected 1.2 years after starting antiretroviral therapy. The TCR originated in a man between 45 and 60 years old with HIV. The CDR3 region is CASSFALGQETQYF. The DNA for the CDR3 is TGTGCCAGCAGCTTTGCACTAGGACAAGAGACCCAGTACTTC.